Shown below are 10 T cell receptor beta chains from a single sample sequenced in a study of CD8+ T cells in alopecia areata. Once RNA had been extracted, it was reverse transcribed into cDNA to act as the sequencing template. Some clones are missing from TCRdb's copy, which holds only in-frame ones; the method was immunoSEQ multiplex PCR. The table includes 130,000 or so clones, about 46% detected once. Sequencing was carried out using NKG2D-low CD8+ T cells sorted from blood. All receptors derive from a human donor with alopecia areata.

This chain links TRBV29-1 with TRBJ2-7; perhaps TRBD1 as D (6 bases). Trimming removed 4 bases from V and 2 bases from J, with 12 bases in between. CDR3 length: 13 amino acids. The germline CDR1 and CDR2 sequences are SQVTM and ANQGSEA. Here the CDR3 DNA reads TGCAGCGTTGTCTCAGGGGACCCCTACGAGCAGTACTTC. Amino acid sequence: CSVVSGDPYEQYF.

The chain is built from TRBV30 and TRBJ2-7; either TRBD1 or TRBD2 may fit D (5 bases each). V dropped 2 bases and J dropped 1 base, with 12 bases sitting between them. Germline V gene sequence: CDR1 GTSNPN, CDR2 SVGIG (reference sequence). The CDR3 covers 14 residues. The CDR3 DNA reads as TGTGCCTGGAGTTCCGCAGGGAGTTCCTACGAGCAGTACTTC. It encodes CAWSSAGSSYEQYF.

This clone was counted only a few times. The chain couples TRBV5-1 to TRBJ2-7, with D perhaps TRBD2 (5 bases). V shed 1 base and J shed 4 bases, with 12 bases lying between them. The CDR3 totals 14 residues. Looked up from germline, CDR1 is SGHRS and CDR2 is YFSETQ. In DNA form, the CDR3 reads TGCGCCAGCAGCTTGAGGCCAGCGGAATACGAGCAGTACTTC. Translated, it gives CASSLRPAEYEQYF.

This chain uses TRBV9 with TRBJ2-7; possibly TRBD2 for D (6 bases). Trimming stripped 2 bases from V and 5 bases from J, with 14 bases between. This CDR3 region has 14 residues. Germline V gene sequence: CDR1 SGDLS, CDR2 YYNGEE. The CDR3 sequence: CASSVQGGGDEQYF. Here the CDR3 DNA reads TGTGCCAGCAGCGTTCAGGGAGGCGGTGACGAGCAGTACTTC.

In regard to this clone: Other nucleotide sequences in the sample specify the same CDR3. This chain links TRBV29-1 with TRBJ1-5; D perhaps matches TRBD1 (6 bases). The length of the CDR3 is 13 residues. Germline lookup yields CDR1 SQVTM and CDR2 ANQGSEA. With 6 bases removed from V and 0 bases from J, the gap between germline ends came to 9 bases. For the CDR3, the DNA is TGCAGCGTCTGGACAGATAGCAATCAGCCCCAGCATTTT. It is translated as CSVWTDSNQPQHF.

The sample holds a few counts of this clone. This chain links TRBV29-1 with TRBJ2-1; D tentatively fits TRBD1 or TRBD2 (5 bases each). V lost 8 bases to trimming and J lost 12 bases, with 17 bases between them. The CDR3 consists of 11 residues. Germline V gives CDR1 SQVTM, CDR2 ANQGSEA. The CDR3 DNA is TGCAGCCTATTACTAGACGGGGCGCAGTTCTTC. It translates to CSLLLDGAQFF.

The rearrangement uses TRBV5-6 and TRBJ2-1; 9 bases line up with TRBD1. This CDR3 is built from 14 residues. Germline loops: CDR1 SGHDT, CDR2 YYEEEE. The trim removed 3 bases at V and 8 bases at J, leaving 6 bases unmatched. CDR3 loop: CASSSGTGLHEQFF. The CDR3 nucleotides are TGTGCCAGCAGCTCCGGGACAGGGTTACATGAGCAGTTCTTC.

A few counts support this clone. This chain uses TRBV23-1 with TRBJ2-7, with 10 bases matching TRBD1. TRBV23-1 is an ORF; its function is uncertain. V trimming: 3 bases; J trimming: 6 bases; junction bases outside the gene matches: 17. This CDR3 comprises 18 residues. The CDR3 coding sequence is TGCGCCAGCAGTCAGACGGCCCGGGACTTGGACAGGGGGTCCGAGCAGTACTTC. Amino acids: CASSQTARDLDRGSEQYF.

This clone came up a few times. The chain has TRBV29-1 and TRBJ2-7, with TRBD1 matching 7 bases. CDR1 is SQVTM, CDR2 ANQGSEA, per germline. J gave up 2 bases and V 6 bases, and 13 bases lay outside the gene matches. The CDR3 contains 15 residues. The CDR3: CSVGGDSHSAYEQYF. The CDR3 nucleotides read TGCAGCGTCGGTGGGGACAGTCATAGTGCCTACGAGCAGTACTTC.

This chain links TRBV12-5 with TRBJ1-1, with D unclear. The CDR3 runs 15 residues. Between the trimmed V and J ends, which lost 7 bases and 1 base, there was a span of 16 bases. Germline V CDR1 and CDR2: LGHNT, FRNRAP. This chain's CDR3 is CASVSPRGRNTEAFF. CDR3 nucleotide sequence: TGTGCTAGTGTTTCCCCCCGCGGGAGGAACACTGAAGCTTTCTTT.